The 17 T cell receptor beta chains in this list originate from one sample, sequenced in a study of cytomegalovirus exposure and HLA in healthy donors. This PCR relied on a set of 60 Vbeta primers and 13 Jbeta primers. The repertoire was sequenced with immunoSEQ multiplex PCR; TCRdb's copy has only in-frame clones and lacks some. The profile shows 160,000 or so clones, around four fifths of them singletons. The sequenced sample consisted of PBMCs. These receptors all come from a woman aged 45-65 years in good health and CMV-seronegative.

The V and J genes are TRBV7-9 and TRBJ2-6, with D perhaps TRBD2 (7 bases). Germline V CDR1 and CDR2: SEHNR, FQNEAQ (reference sequence). The CDR3 sequence is 17 residues long. V was trimmed by 2 bases and J by 4 bases, leaving 15 bases between them. The CDR3 sequence is CASSLRGALTGANVLTF. The CDR3 DNA reads as TGTGCCAGCAGCTTACGGGGGGCGCTTACCGGGGCCAACGTCCTGACTTTC. Looking up the rest from reference TRBV7-9 and TRBJ2-6 gives the full variable domain: DTGVSQNPRHKITKRGQNVTFRCDPISEHNRLYWYRQTLGQGPEFLTYFQNEAQLEKSRLLSDRFSAERPKGSFSTLEIQRTEQGDSAMYLCASSLRGALTGANVLTFGAGSRLTVL.

The chain combines TRBV11-2 with TRBJ2-1; D remains unclear. The CDR3 contains 13 residues. Germline V CDR1 and CDR2: SGHAT, FQNNGV. Trimming shortened V by 0 bases and J by 5 bases, and 5 bases separated the two germline ends. CDR3 DNA sequence: TGTGCCAGCAGCTTAGACCGGGACAATGAGCAGTTCTTC. Translated: CASSLDRDNEQFF.

This chain joins TRBV15 and TRBJ2-7; a possible D gene is TRBD1 (5 bases). Per the germline V gene, CDR1 is LNHNV and CDR2 is YYDKDF (reference sequence). V lost 8 bases to trimming and J lost 2 bases, with 19 bases between them. CDR3 length: 15 amino acids. This chain's CDR3 is CATSTRWGTPYEQYF. CDR3 nucleotides: TGTGCCACCTCCACCAGGTGGGGCACTCCCTACGAGCAGTACTTC.

The chain has TRBV7-9 and TRBJ1-1; tentatively, D is TRBD1 (5 bases). The CDR3 consists of 15 residues. The germline V and J ends were trimmed by 7 bases and 5 bases, with 20 bases remaining between them. The germline CDR1 and CDR2 sequences are SEHNR and FQNEAQ (reference sequence). The CDR3 sequence is CASTPRVMAGTEAFF. The CDR3 bases are TGTGCCAGCACCCCCAGAGTTATGGCAGGGACTGAAGCTTTCTTT.

The chain employs TRBV7-2 and TRBJ2-5, with 12 bases aligning to TRBD2. V was clipped by 4 bases and J by 5 bases; unmatched bases: 8. This CDR3 region has 16 residues. Germline V gene data show CDR1 as SGHTA and CDR2 as FQGNSA. The CDR3, as DNA: TGTGCCAGCAGCTCACGAGGACTAGCGGGGAGGGAGACCCAGTACTTC. Protein sequence: CASSSRGLAGRETQYF.

V gene TRBV7-9 combines with J gene TRBJ1-4, with TRBD1 matching over 7 bases. The CDR3 length is 14 residues. Germline CDR1 SEHNR, CDR2 FQNEAQ (reference sequence). The V and J ends lost 5 bases and 5 bases, in that order; junction bases with no gene match: 5. The CDR3 sequence: CASSGGQSNEKLFF. The CDR3 nucleotides are TGTGCCAGCAGCGGGGGACAGAGCAATGAAAAACTGTTTTTT.

This sequence joins TRBV11-2 and TRBJ2-7; no firm D call. The ends were cut back, 3 bases at V and 3 bases at J, with 6 bases in the middle. The CDR3 runs to 12 residues. The germline CDR1 and CDR2 sequences are SGHAT and FQNNGV. CDR3 coding DNA: TGTGCCAGCAGCTTGATAGTCTACGAGCAGTACTTC. Its translation is CASSLIVYEQYF.

The rearrangement joins TRBV7-2 to TRBJ2-3; D gene uncertain. CDR1 and CDR2 (germline): SGHTA, FQGNSA. There are 14 residues in the CDR3. Trimming removed 2 bases at V and 1 base at J, with 7 bases between. The CDR3 DNA reads as TGTGCCAGCAGCTTATACATCCGCACAGATACGCAGTATTTT. The encoded protein is CASSLYIRTDTQYF.

The J gene is TRBJ1-1, the V gene TRBV27; the D gene is possibly TRBD1 (6 bases). The ends were cut back, 0 bases at V and 5 bases at J, with 7 bases in the middle. The germline CDR1 and CDR2 sequences are MNHEY and SMNVEV (reference sequence). The CDR3 is 13 residues long. Here the CDR3 reads CASSLSQGTEAFF. As DNA, the CDR3 is TGTGCCAGCAGTTTATCACAGGGAACTGAAGCTTTCTTT.

The rearrangement joins TRBV7-2 to TRBJ1-5, with D possibly matching TRBD1 (6 bases). The V gene lost 5 bases and the J gene lost 7 bases, with 18 bases spanning the gap. This CDR3 comprises 15 residues. CDR1 SGHTA and CDR2 FQGNSA come from the germline V gene. The CDR3 nucleotides read TGTGCCAGCAGCCCTATAACAGGGATGTGGCAGCCCCAGCATTTT. Translated, it gives CASSPITGMWQPQHF.

This chain uses TRBV28 with TRBJ1-3, with 8 positions matching TRBD1. Germline V lookup: CDR1 MDHEN, CDR2 SYDVKM. The CDR3 is made up of 17 amino acids. With 4 bases clipped from V and 1 base from J, the junction kept 9 bases outside the gene matches. The CDR3 DNA reads as TGTGCCAGCAGTTCCTTTCAGGGGGCTAGGTCTGGAAACACCATATATTTT. Its translation: CASSSFQGARSGNTIYF.

About this clone itself: Other DNA variants within this sample encode the same CDR3. The V and J genes are TRBV28 and TRBJ1-2; 7 bases are shared with TRBD1. J lost 7 bases, V lost 2 bases, and 4 bases had no gene match. CDR1 and CDR2 from the germline V gene are MDHEN and SYDVKM. The CDR3 sequence is 13 residues long. CDR3 nucleotide sequence: TGTGCCAGCAGTTTAGGGCAGGGGGGTGGCTACACCTTC. This encodes CASSLGQGGGYTF.

The chain employs TRBV29-1 and TRBJ2-5, with 10 bases fitting TRBD1. The CDR3 is 13 amino acids. Germline loops: CDR1 SQVTM, CDR2 ANQGSEA. Unmatched junction bases numbered 5, after V lost 5 bases and J lost 5 bases. CDR3 nucleotides: TGCAGCGTTAAGACAGGGGGCGGGGAGACCCAGTACTTC. Protein sequence: CSVKTGGGETQYF.

This chain links TRBV18 with TRBJ2-3, with 11 positions matching TRBD1. The J segment lost 6 bases and the V segment lost 3 bases, leaving 5 bases of the junction unmatched. Germline V lookup: CDR1 KGHSH, CDR2 LQKENI. This CDR3 contains 15 residues. In DNA form, the CDR3 reads TGTGCCAGCTCACCGTGGACAGGGGGCATGGATACGCAGTATTTT. Encoded protein: CASSPWTGGMDTQYF.

The CDR3 reads CASRLAIGRGEYQPQHF. In DNA, the CDR3 is TGTGCAAGTCGCTTAGCAATAGGACGCGGGGAGTATCAGCCCCAGCATTTT. The rearrangement uses TRBV12-2 and TRBJ1-5. TRBV12-2 represents a pseudogene. CDR3 size: 17 residues.

The V and J genes are TRBV12-1 and TRBJ2-7; TRBD2, the table's D call, lacks a check against the DNA. TRBV12-1 represents a pseudogene. The CDR3 has 16 residues. CDR3 region: CASSFALRESPYEQYF. In DNA form, the CDR3 reads TGTGCCAGCAGCTTTGCGTTGCGGGAGTCCCCCTACGAGCAGTACTTC.

The V gene is TRBV6-5, the J gene TRBJ1-2; 8 positions agree with TRBD1. Germline V gene sequence: CDR1 MNHEY, CDR2 SVGAGI. With V trimmed by 2 bases and J by 8 bases, 10 bases remained unmatched. CDR3 size: 15 residues. CDR3 loop: CASSYVAQGGNGYTF. In DNA form, the CDR3 reads TGTGCCAGCAGTTACGTTGCACAGGGGGGTAACGGCTACACCTTC.